This passage covers 27 T cell receptor beta chains from one sample sequenced in a study of human T cells and chemical hapten exposure. TCRdb recomputed calls from the RACE reads with MiXCR, one row per CDR3 protein. Here the sample spans 80,000 to 100,000 distinct CDR3 sequences, approximately 11% being singletons. The sample's time point: patch test 3, about 24 weeks after DPC sensitization. Indicated treatment: therapeutic diphenylcyclopropenone sensitization with weekly scalp DPC. The material was whole blood, obtained in connection with sensitization to the hapten diphenylcyclopropenone (DPC). These receptors were taken from a woman aged 45-59 years with alopecia areata. Some clones in this sample may be carry-over from other donors' samples.

This clonotype was detected ten times or more. This chain links TRBV27 with TRBJ2-2; TRBD1 agrees at 9 bases. This CDR3 is 15 amino acids long. V was pared by 7 bases and J by 5 bases, with 8 bases of the junction left unmatched. The germline CDR1 and CDR2 sequences are MNHEY and SMNVEV (reference sequence). The CDR3 spells CASNLGQGWTGELFF. CDR3 nucleotide sequence: TGTGCCAGCAACTTAGGACAGGGGTGGACCGGGGAGCTGTTTTTT.

V and J are TRBV29-1 and TRBJ2-5, with 7 bases that match TRBD1. The CDR3 runs to 11 residues. V lost 7 bases and J lost 4; bases outside the gene matches: 3. Germline values: CDR1 SQVTM, CDR2 ANQGSEA. The CDR3 loop is CSGYRGETQYF. In DNA form, the CDR3 reads TGCAGCGGCTACAGGGGAGAGACCCAGTACTTC.

This clonotype was counted ten times or more. The V and J genes are TRBV9 and TRBJ2-1; D possibly corresponds to TRBD2 (6 bases). Looked up from germline, CDR1 is SGDLS and CDR2 is YYNGEE. Trimming cost V 4 bases and J 6 bases, with 17 bases left between them. This CDR3 comprises 15 residues. The CDR3 protein is CASSSRGSLSNEQFF. The CDR3 DNA reads TGTGCCAGCAGCTCCCGGGGGTCCCTTTCCAATGAGCAGTTCTTC.

The chain has TRBV11-1 and TRBJ1-2, with D uncertain. The CDR3 contains 13 residues. Germline loops: CDR1 SGHAT, CDR2 FQDESV (reference sequence). Trimming shortened V by 5 bases and J by 7 bases, and 14 bases separated the two germline ends. The CDR3 DNA sequence: TGTGCCAGCAGCCCCCACCCAGCAGGTGGCTACACCTTC. Translation: CASSPHPAGGYTF.

This clonotype came up many times. V gene TRBV20-1 combines with J gene TRBJ2-6; D ambiguous. V shed 1 base and J shed 0 bases, with 7 bases lying between them. CDR1 is DFQATT and CDR2 is SNEGSKA in the germline V gene (reference sequence). CDR3 size: 15 residues. The CDR3 nucleotides read TGCAGTGCTAGAGGGGGATTCTCTGGGGCCAACGTCCTGACTTTC. Its translation is CSARGGFSGANVLTF.

This clonotype came up many times. Written as DNA, the CDR3 is TGCGCCAGCAGCCCGGACAGGGGGTTTTACAATGAGCAGTTCTTC. Protein: CASSPDRGFYNEQFF. V is TRBV5-1 and J is TRBJ2-1; the match to TRBD1 covers 10 bases. V shed 4 bases and J 4 bases; nucleotides not matched to a gene: 5. This CDR3 spans 15 amino acids. The V gene's germline CDR1 is SGHRS and CDR2 YFSETQ.

This clonotype was detected many times. The chain combines TRBV20-1 with TRBJ2-7; 11 nucleotides line up with TRBD1. Trimming cost V 5 bases and J 6 bases; bases outside gene matches: 9. The CDR3 has 14 residues. Germline V gene sequence: CDR1 DFQATT, CDR2 SNEGSKA (reference sequence). As DNA, the CDR3 is TGCAGTGCTTTCCCCGGGACAGGGGGTAGCGAGCAGTACTTC. It is translated as CSAFPGTGGSEQYF.

The chain uses TRBV11-1 and TRBJ2-5, with D perhaps being TRBD1 or TRBD2 (5 bases each). Germline CDR1 SGHAT, CDR2 FQDESV (reference sequence). Trimming took 6 bases from V and 5 from J, leaving 16 bases between them. This CDR3 has 14 residues. The DNA of the CDR3 is TGTGCCAGCAGTCTCGCAGGGACCACCGAGACCCAGTACTTC. Its translation is CASSLAGTTETQYF.

The V call is TRBV29-1, the J call TRBJ1-2; unclear D gene. Germline CDR1 reads SQVTM; CDR2 reads ANQGSEA. The CDR3 has 11 residues. Between the trimmed V and J ends, which lost 7 bases and 5 bases, there was a span of 11 bases. The CDR3 region is CSARAGYGYTF. The DNA for the CDR3 is TGCAGCGCCCGGGCTGGGTATGGCTACACCTTC.

At least ten counts were recorded for this clonotype. V usage is TRBV7-9 and J usage is TRBJ1-4, with D perhaps TRBD1 (6 bases). From germline, CDR1 is SEHNR and CDR2 FQNEAQ (reference sequence). Trimming removed 2 bases from V and 5 bases from J, with 12 bases in between. The CDR3 runs to 15 residues. The CDR3 sequence: CASSLTRGKNEKLFF. The CDR3 nucleotides are TGTGCCAGCAGCTTAACGAGGGGGAAAAATGAAAAACTGTTTTTT.

This clonotype was seen ten or more times. The chain uses TRBV3-1 and TRBJ2-3, with D tentatively TRBD2 (5 bases). The ends were cut back, 4 bases at V and 2 bases at J, with 19 bases in the middle. The CDR3 is 17 amino acids. CDR1 and CDR2 (germline): LGHDT, YNNKEL (reference sequence). The DNA of the CDR3 is TGTGCCAGCAGCCCCGATCCCGGACTCTCTTTCACAGATACGCAGTATTTT. This sequence encodes CASSPDPGLSFTDTQYF.

This clonotype was observed many times. J is TRBJ2-1 and V is TRBV3-1; D possibly corresponds to TRBD1 (5 bases). This CDR3 spans 16 amino acids. The germline V gene encodes CDR1 LGHDT and CDR2 YNNKEL (reference sequence). V dropped 3 bases and J dropped 6 bases, with 18 bases sitting between them. CDR3 loop: CASSHRTEGRGNEQFF. The CDR3 coding sequence is TGTGCCAGCAGCCACCGCACAGAAGGAAGGGGCAATGAGCAGTTCTTC.

In its sample, this clonotype was seen many times. The V call is TRBV12-3 or TRBV12-4, the J call TRBJ1-5, with D perhaps matching TRBD1 (5 bases). The CDR3 consists of 14 residues. V lost 2 bases to trimming and J lost 7 bases, with 12 bases between them. The CDR3 protein is CASSLMGGTQPQHF. CDR3 sequence (DNA): TGTGCCAGCAGTTTAATGGGAGGGACCCAGCCCCAGCATTTT.

As regards this clonotype: Since a much larger clone is just one base distant, this may be a read error. The chain uses TRBV19 and TRBJ2-7; D call uncertain. The CDR3 spans 12 residues. V was clipped by 8 bases and J by 3 bases, with 11 bases between them. From germline, CDR1 is LNHDA and CDR2 SQIVND (reference sequence). CDR3 nucleotides: TGTGCCAGTGGGTCGACGAGCTACGAGCAGTACTTC. The encoded protein is CASGSTSYEQYF. The full variable domain, with the rest looked up from reference TRBV19 and TRBJ2-7, is DGGITQSPKYLFRKEGQNVTLSCEQNLNHDAMYWYRQDPGQGLRLIYYSQIVNDFQKGDIAEGYSVSREKKESFPLTVTSAQKNPTAFYLCASGSTSYEQYFGPGTRLTVT.

This clonotype was seen more than once but under ten times. The V and J genes are TRBV2 and TRBJ2-4; D gene ambiguous. CDR1 and CDR2 from the germline V gene are SNHLY and FYNNEI. CDR3 size: 10 residues. Trimming pared 8 bases from V and 6 bases from J, leaving 5 bases between. CDR3 residues: CASLGNIQYF. In nucleotides, the CDR3 is TGTGCCAGCTTGGGAAACATTCAGTACTTC.

The genes are TRBV11-3 and TRBJ2-3; 8 nucleotides align to TRBD2. Trimming cost V 8 bases and J 2 bases; bases outside gene matches: 6. CDR1 and CDR2 from the germline V gene are SGHNT and YENEEA. This CDR3 is 14 amino acids long. CDR3 sequence reads: CASLEAGATDTQYF. CDR3 nucleotide sequence: TGTGCCAGCCTGGAAGCGGGAGCCACAGATACGCAGTATTTT.

The rearrangement joins TRBV3-1 to TRBJ2-1; a weak D match, TRBD2 (5 bases). Germline CDR1 and CDR2: LGHDT and YNNKEL (reference sequence). This CDR3 has 15 residues. Trimming took off 1 base at V and 3 bases at J, with 10 bases between the two ends. In nucleotides, the CDR3 is TGTGCCAGCAGCCAAGTATCCCGGGACTACAATGAGCAGTTCTTC. It yields the protein CASSQVSRDYNEQFF.

This clonotype was observed at least ten times. The chain joins TRBV30 to TRBJ2-3; possibly TRBD2 for D (5 bases). This CDR3 is 15 amino acids long. CDR1 and CDR2 (germline): GTSNPN, SVGIG (reference sequence). Trimming took off 4 bases at V and 1 base at J, with 15 bases between the two ends. CDR3 amino acids: CAWTPGLGGTDTQYF. The CDR3 bases are TGTGCCTGGACACCTGGACTTGGCGGCACAGATACGCAGTATTTT.

This clonotype came up many times. The chain couples TRBV30 to TRBJ2-1; no reliable D call. CDR1 is GTSNPN and CDR2 is SVGIG in the germline V gene (reference sequence). V was pared by 2 bases and J by 4 bases, with 6 bases between. This CDR3 is 12 amino acids long. Here the CDR3 DNA reads TGTGCCTGGAGTCCTTTTTACAATGAGCAGTTCTTC. Translation gives CAWSPFYNEQFF.

The V and J genes are TRBV12-3 or TRBV12-4 and TRBJ1-1; TRBD1 agrees at 7 bases. This CDR3 is 14 amino acids long. The trim removed 6 bases at V and 2 bases at J, leaving 6 bases unmatched. The CDR3 sequence: CASSWTGLNTEAFF. DNA for the CDR3: TGTGCCAGCAGCTGGACAGGCCTTAACACTGAAGCTTTCTTT.

This clonotype was recorded a few times. An end of the junction differs from the germline gene, which may be a read error. V is TRBV11-2 and J is TRBJ2-7; 7 bases fit TRBD1. Germline V CDR1 and CDR2: SGHAT, FQNNGV. The CDR3 has 12 amino acids. The CDR3 sequence is CASSLVGTEIHF. The CDR3 nucleotides are TGTGCCAGCAGCTTAGTGGGGACAGAGATCCACTTC.

This clonotype was seen at least ten times. V and J are TRBV27 and TRBJ2-3; D unclear. Per germline, CDR1 MNHEY and CDR2 SMNVEV (reference sequence). V lost 4 bases, J lost 7 bases, and 15 bases lay in between. The CDR3 runs to 14 residues. For the CDR3, the DNA is TGTGCCAGCAGTTCCCTGGGCGTACTCAATACGCAGTATTTT. Its protein is CASSSLGVLNTQYF.

There are many counts of this clonotype. The chain joins TRBV7-2 to TRBJ2-5, with TRBD1 identical over 8 bases. This CDR3 contains 14 residues. V gave up 5 bases and J gave up 5 bases; unmatched junction bases: 7. Germline V gene lookup returns CDR1 SGHTA and CDR2 FQGNSA. As DNA, the CDR3 is TGTGCCAGCAGCCAAGGCAGGGGGCCTGAGACCCAGTACTTC. As protein: CASSQGRGPETQYF.

This rearrangement joins TRBV10-2 to TRBJ2-1; possibly TRBD1 or TRBD2 for D (6 bases each). The CDR3 runs to 16 residues. Trimming cost V 4 bases and J 0 bases, with 13 bases left between them. The V gene's germline CDR1 is WSHSY and CDR2 SAAADI. DNA of the CDR3: TGCGCCAGCAGTGTCCGGGGGCCGAGCTCCTACAATGAGCAGTTCTTC. It specifies CASSVRGPSSYNEQFF.

The V call is TRBV2, the J call TRBJ1-1; D is unresolved. Trimming left V 6 bases short and J 5 bases short, with 16 bases between. Germline V lookup: CDR1 SNHLY, CDR2 FYNNEI. This CDR3 has 14 residues. CDR3 in DNA: TGTGCCAGCAGCTCTGGACGGCTTGGGACTGAAGCTTTCTTT. This sequence encodes CASSSGRLGTEAFF.

This clonotype has ten or more counts. The gene calls are TRBV14 and TRBJ2-7, with 8 bases fitting TRBD1. The length of the CDR3 is 12 residues. Germline V gives CDR1 SGHDN, CDR2 FVKESK. J lost 12 bases, V lost 3 bases, and 7 bases had no gene match. The CDR3 loop reads CASSQTHRGRYF. The CDR3 nucleotides are TGTGCCAGCAGCCAGACCCACAGGGGGAGGTACTTC.

This clonotype has a count of ten or more. This rearrangement joins TRBV4-3 to TRBJ2-2; D is ambiguous. Germline V gene lookup returns CDR1 LGHNA and CDR2 YSLEER. The CDR3 length is 17 residues. V lost 0 bases, J lost 7 bases, and 18 bases lay in between. The DNA for the CDR3 is TGCGCCAGCAGCCAAGATGCGTTCTGGCGACAAGGCGGGGAGCTGTTTTTT. Its translation is CASSQDAFWRQGGELFF.